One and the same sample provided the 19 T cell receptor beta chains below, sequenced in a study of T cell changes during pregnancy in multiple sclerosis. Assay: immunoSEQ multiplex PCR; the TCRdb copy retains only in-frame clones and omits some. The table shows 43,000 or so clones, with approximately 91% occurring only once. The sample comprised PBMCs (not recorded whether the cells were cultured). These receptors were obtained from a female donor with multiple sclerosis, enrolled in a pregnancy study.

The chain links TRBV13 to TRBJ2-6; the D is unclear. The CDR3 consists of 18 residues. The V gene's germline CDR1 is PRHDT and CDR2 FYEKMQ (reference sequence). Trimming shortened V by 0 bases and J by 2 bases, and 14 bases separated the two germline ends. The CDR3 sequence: CASSLGWNEYPGANVLTF. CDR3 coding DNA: TGTGCCAGCAGCTTAGGCTGGAACGAATACCCTGGGGCCAACGTCCTGACTTTC.

This chain's CDR3 is CASSLTGPFSYEQYF. The CDR3 DNA sequence: TGTGCCAGCAGCCTGACAGGGCCCTTTTCCTACGAGCAGTACTTC. This rearrangement joins TRBV5-6 to TRBJ2-7; 7 nucleotides line up with TRBD1. The CDR3 length is 15 residues. In germline, CDR1 is SGHDT, CDR2 YYEEEE. The V gene end was trimmed by 4 bases and the J gene end by 1 base; junction bases not matched to a gene: 8.

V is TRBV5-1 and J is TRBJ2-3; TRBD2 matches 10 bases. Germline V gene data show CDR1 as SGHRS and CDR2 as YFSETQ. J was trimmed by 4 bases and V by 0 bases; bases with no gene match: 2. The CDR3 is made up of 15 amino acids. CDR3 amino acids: CASSLGLAGADTQYF. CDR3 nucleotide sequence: TGCGCCAGCAGCTTGGGGCTAGCGGGAGCAGATACGCAGTATTTT.

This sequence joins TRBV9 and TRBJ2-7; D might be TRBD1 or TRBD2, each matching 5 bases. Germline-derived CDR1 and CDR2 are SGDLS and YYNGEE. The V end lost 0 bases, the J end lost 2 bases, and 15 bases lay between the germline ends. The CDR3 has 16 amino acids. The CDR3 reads CASSVEDWGPTYEQYF. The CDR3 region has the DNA TGTGCCAGCAGCGTAGAGGATTGGGGACCCACCTACGAGCAGTACTTC.

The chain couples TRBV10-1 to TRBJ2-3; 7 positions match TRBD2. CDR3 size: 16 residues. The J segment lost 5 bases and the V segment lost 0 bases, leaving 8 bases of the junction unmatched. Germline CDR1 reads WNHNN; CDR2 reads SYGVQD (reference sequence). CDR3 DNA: TGCGCCAGCAGTGAGTCGGCGGGAGACCCTCAAGATACGCAGTATTTT. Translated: CASSESAGDPQDTQYF.

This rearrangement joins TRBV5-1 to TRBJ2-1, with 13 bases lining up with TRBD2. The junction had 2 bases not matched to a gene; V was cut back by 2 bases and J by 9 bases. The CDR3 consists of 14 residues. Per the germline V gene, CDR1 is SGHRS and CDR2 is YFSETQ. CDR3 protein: CASSLGTSGIEQFF. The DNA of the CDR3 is TGCGCCAGCAGCTTAGGGACTAGCGGGATTGAGCAGTTCTTC.

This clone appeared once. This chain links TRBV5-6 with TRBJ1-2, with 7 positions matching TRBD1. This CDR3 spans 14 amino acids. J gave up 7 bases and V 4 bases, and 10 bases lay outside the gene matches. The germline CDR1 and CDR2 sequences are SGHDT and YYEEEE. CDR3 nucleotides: TGTGCCAGCAGCCCATCACAGACAGGGATTGGCTACACCTTC. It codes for CASSPSQTGIGYTF.

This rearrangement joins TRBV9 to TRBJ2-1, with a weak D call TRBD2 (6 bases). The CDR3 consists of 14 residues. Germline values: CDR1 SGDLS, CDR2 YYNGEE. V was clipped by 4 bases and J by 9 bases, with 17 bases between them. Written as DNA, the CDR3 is TGTGCCAGCAGCCCCCGACTAGATACCGGTGAGCAGTTCTTC. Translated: CASSPRLDTGEQFF.

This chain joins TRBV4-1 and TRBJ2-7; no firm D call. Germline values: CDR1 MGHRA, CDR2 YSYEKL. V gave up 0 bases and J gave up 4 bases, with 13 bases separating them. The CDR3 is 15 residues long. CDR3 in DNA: TGCGCCAGCAGCCAAGAGCAGCGCCAGTATTACGAGCAGTACTTC. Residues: CASSQEQRQYYEQYF.

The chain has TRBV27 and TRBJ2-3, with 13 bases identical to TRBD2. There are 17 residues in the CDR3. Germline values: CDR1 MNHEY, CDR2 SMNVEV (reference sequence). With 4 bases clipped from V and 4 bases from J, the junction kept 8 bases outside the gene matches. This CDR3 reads CASSWGLAGNWPDTQYF. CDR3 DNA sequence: TGTGCCAGCAGTTGGGGACTAGCGGGAAACTGGCCAGATACGCAGTATTTT.

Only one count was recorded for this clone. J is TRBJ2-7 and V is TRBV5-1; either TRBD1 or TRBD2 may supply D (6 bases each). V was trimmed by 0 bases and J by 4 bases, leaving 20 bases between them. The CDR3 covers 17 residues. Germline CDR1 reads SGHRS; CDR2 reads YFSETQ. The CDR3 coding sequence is TGCGCCAGCAGCTTGGCCACAGTGGGGACGGGGGCTTACGAGCAGTACTTC. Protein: CASSLATVGTGAYEQYF.

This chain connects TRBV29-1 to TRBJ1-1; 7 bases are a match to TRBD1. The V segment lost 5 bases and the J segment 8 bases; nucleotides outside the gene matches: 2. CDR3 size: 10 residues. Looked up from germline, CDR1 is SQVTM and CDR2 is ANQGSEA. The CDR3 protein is CSVQTGEAFF. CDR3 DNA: TGCAGCGTTCAGACAGGGGAAGCTTTCTTT.

For the CDR3, the DNA is TGTGCCAGCAGCCCGAAGGCGGGGGTGGCGACTAATGAAAAACTGTTTTTT. Its translation: CASSPKAGVATNEKLFF. The chain couples TRBV4-2 to TRBJ1-4; maybe TRBD1 (5 bases). CDR1 is LGHNA, CDR2 YNFKEQ, per germline. V shed 4 bases and J shed 2 bases, with 17 bases lying between them. The CDR3 is 17 amino acids.

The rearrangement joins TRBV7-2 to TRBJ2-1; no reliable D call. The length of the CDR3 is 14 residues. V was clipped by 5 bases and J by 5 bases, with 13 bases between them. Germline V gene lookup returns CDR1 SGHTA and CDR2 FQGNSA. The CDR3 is CASSLWPADNEQFF. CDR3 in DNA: TGTGCCAGCAGCCTATGGCCCGCGGACAATGAGCAGTTCTTC. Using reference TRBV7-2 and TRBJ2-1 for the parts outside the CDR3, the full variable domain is GAGVSQSPSNKVTEKGKDVELRCDPISGHTALYWYRQSLGQGLEFLIYFQGNSAPDKSGLPSDRFSAERTGGSVSTLTIQRTQQEDSAVYLCASSLWPADNEQFFGPGTRLTVL.

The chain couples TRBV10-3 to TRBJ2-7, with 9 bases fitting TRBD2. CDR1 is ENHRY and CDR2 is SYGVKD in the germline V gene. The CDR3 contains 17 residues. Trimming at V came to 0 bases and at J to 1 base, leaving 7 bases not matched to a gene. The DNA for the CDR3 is TGTGCCATCAGTGAGTCACTAGCGGGCAGGAATTCCTACGAGCAGTACTTC. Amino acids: CAISESLAGRNSYEQYF.

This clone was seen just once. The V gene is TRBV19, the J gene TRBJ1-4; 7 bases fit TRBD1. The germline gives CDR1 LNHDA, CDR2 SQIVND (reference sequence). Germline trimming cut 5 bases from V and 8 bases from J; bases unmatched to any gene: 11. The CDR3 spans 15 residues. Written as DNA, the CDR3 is TGTGCCAGTAGTCCCCGTCGGCAGGGGGAGGAAAAACTGTTTTTT. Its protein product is CASSPRRQGEEKLFF. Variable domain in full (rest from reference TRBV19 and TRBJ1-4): DGGITQSPKYLFRKEGQNVTLSCEQNLNHDAMYWYRQDPGQGLRLIYYSQIVNDFQKGDIAEGYSVSREKKESFPLTVTSAQKNPTAFYLCASSPRRQGEEKLFFGSGTQLSVL.

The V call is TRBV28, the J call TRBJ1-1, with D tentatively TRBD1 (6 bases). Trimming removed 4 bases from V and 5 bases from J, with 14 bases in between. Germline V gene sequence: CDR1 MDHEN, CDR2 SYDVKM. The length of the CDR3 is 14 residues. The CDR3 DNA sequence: TGTGCCAGCAGTTCAACAGGGCCGTGGACTGAAGCTTTCTTT. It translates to CASSSTGPWTEAFF.

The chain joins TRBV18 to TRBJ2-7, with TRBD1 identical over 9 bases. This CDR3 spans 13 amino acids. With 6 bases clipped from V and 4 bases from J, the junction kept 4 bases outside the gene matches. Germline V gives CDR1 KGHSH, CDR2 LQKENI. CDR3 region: CASSVDRGYEQYF. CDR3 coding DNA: TGTGCCAGCTCTGTGGACAGGGGTTACGAGCAGTACTTC.

CDR3: CASSSPAQAQVLTF. The CDR3 nucleotides read TGCGCCAGCAGCTCCCCTGCACAGGCCCAGGTCCTGACTTTC. V gene TRBV5-1 combines with J gene TRBJ2-6; the D gene is possibly TRBD1 (5 bases). The V end was cut by 3 bases, the J end by 13 bases, with 17 bases between. The germline CDR1 and CDR2 sequences are SGHRS and YFSETQ. The length of the CDR3 is 14 residues.